This T cell receptor (beta chain) was recovered during a study of immune cell composition in non-small cell lung cancer. Study-level information: Most cases were lung adenocarcinoma or squamous cell carcinoma.

Method: immunoSEQ multiplex PCR; TCRdb's copy keeps in-frame clones and lacks some. The data contain 2,100 or so clones, 75% of them singletons. The CDR3 contains 13 residues. Germline V gene data show CDR1 as MNHNY and CDR2 as SVGAGI (reference sequence). Trimming left V 8 bases short and J 4 bases short, with 14 bases between. Normal lung sampling was at least 3 cm from the tumour, as distant as possible. The TCR sequence derives from a human donor with non-small cell lung cancer. Material for sequencing was non-adjacent lung tissue. This rearrangement joins TRBV6-6 to TRBJ2-5; D perhaps matches TRBD1 (5 bases). The CDR3 nucleotides are TGTGCCAGCGAAATAGGGGCTGGAGAGACCCAGTACTTC. This translates into CASEIGAGETQYF.